Listed here are 15 T cell receptor beta chains from one sample, sequenced in a study of cytotoxic CD8 clonotypes in ibrutinib-treated CLL. The table came from immunoSEQ multiplex PCR; TCRdb's copy has only in-frame clones and leaves some out. The sample contains about 200,000 clones, approximately 68% of which appear only once. Sequenced material: PBMCs, taken after 24 months of ibrutinib treatment. These receptor sequences come from a human donor with chronic lymphocytic leukemia.

The chain is built from TRBV5-1 and TRBJ2-7; the match to TRBD1 covers 9 bases. V lost 0 bases to trimming and J lost 6 bases; unmatched junction nucleotides: 16. The CDR3 has 18 amino acids. Germline V gene data show CDR1 as SGHRS and CDR2 as YFSETQ. CDR3 nucleotide sequence: TGCGCCAGCAGCTTGGCTTGGGGTACAGGGGGCGCCGGATCCGAGCAGTACTTC. This gives the protein CASSLAWGTGGAGSEQYF.

The J gene is TRBJ1-1, the V gene TRBV7-9; D is possibly TRBD1 (6 bases). Trimming pared 6 bases from V and 1 base from J, leaving 12 bases between. This CDR3 is 14 amino acids long. Germline CDR1 reads SEHNR; CDR2 reads FQNEAQ (reference sequence). CDR3 coding DNA: TGTGCCAGCAGACAACGGGGGCAGAACACTGAAGCTTTCTTT. Its protein product is CASRQRGQNTEAFF.

This chain joins TRBV9 and TRBJ1-2; 9 nucleotides agree with TRBD1. The CDR3 contains 16 residues. The germline gives CDR1 SGDLS, CDR2 YYNGEE. With 3 bases clipped from V and 1 base from J, the junction kept 7 bases outside the gene matches. The CDR3: CASSGRGTGNNYGYTF. In DNA, the CDR3 is TGTGCCAGCAGCGGGAGGGGGACAGGGAATAACTATGGCTACACCTTC.

V gene TRBV28 combines with J gene TRBJ1-1; D is possibly TRBD1 (5 bases). V lost 4 bases, J lost 0 bases, and 9 bases lay in between. This CDR3 comprises 14 residues. The germline V gene encodes CDR1 MDHEN and CDR2 SYDVKM. The CDR3 is CASSYRQMNTEAFF. In DNA form, the CDR3 reads TGTGCCAGCAGTTATAGACAGATGAACACTGAAGCTTTCTTT.

This chain connects TRBV7-3 to TRBJ2-2, with 14 bases matching TRBD2. V lost 5 bases, J lost 0 bases, and 2 bases stayed unmatched. The CDR3 totals 17 residues. CDR1 is SGHTA and CDR2 is FQGTGA in the germline V gene. The CDR3 DNA sequence: TGTGCCAGCAGCGGACTAGCGGGAGGTGCGAACACCGGGGAGCTGTTTTTT. Residues: CASSGLAGGANTGELFF. Combining the CDR3 with reference TRBV7-3 and TRBJ2-2 gives the whole variable domain GAGVSQTPSNKVTEKGKYVELRCDPISGHTALYWYRQSLGQGPEFLIYFQGTGAADDSGLPNDRFFAVRPEGSVSTLKIQRTERGDSAVYLCASSGLAGGANTGELFFGEGSRLTVL.

This chain connects TRBV19 to TRBJ2-6; D call uncertain. V lost 9 bases and J lost 6, with 9 bases in between. The CDR3 is 12 amino acids. Germline V gene sequence: CDR1 LNHDA, CDR2 SQIVND (reference sequence). The CDR3 DNA reads as TGTGCCAGGACCCTGCCGGCCAACGTCCTGACTTTC. Residues: CARTLPANVLTF.

The chain is built from TRBV25-1 and TRBJ2-3; the D call may be TRBD1 or TRBD2 (5 bases each). This CDR3 has 13 amino acids. Germline V CDR1 and CDR2: MGHDK, SYGVNS. V was shortened by 6 bases and J by 1 base, with 8 bases between the two germline ends. DNA for the CDR3: TGTGCCAGCAGGGGGGTGGGCACAGATACGCAGTATTTT. Residues: CASRGVGTDTQYF.

This clone appeared a few times. The genes are TRBV30 and TRBJ2-2, with D hard to call. Per germline, CDR1 GTSNPN and CDR2 SVGIG (reference sequence). The CDR3 length is 13 residues. The ends were cut back, 1 base at V and 1 base at J, with 4 bases in the middle. CDR3 coding DNA: TGTGCCTGGAGTGACAAGAACACCGGGGAGCTGTTTTTT. This translates into CAWSDKNTGELFF. Variable domain in full (rest from reference TRBV30 and TRBJ2-2): SQTIHQWPATLVQPVGSPLSLECTVEGTSNPNLYWYRQAAGRGLQLLFYSVGIGQISSEVPQNLSASRPQDRQFILSSKKLLLSDSGFYLCAWSDKNTGELFFGEGSRLTVL.

This clone has a single count. The V call is TRBV27, the J call TRBJ2-5; D is unclear. The V end was cut by 2 bases, the J end by 4 bases, with 11 bases between. The CDR3 extends over 14 amino acids. Per germline, CDR1 MNHEY and CDR2 SMNVEV (reference sequence). In DNA form, the CDR3 reads TGTGCCAGCAGTTTAGGTAGTCATTCAGAGACCCAGTACTTC. This translates into CASSLGSHSETQYF.

The chain couples TRBV30 to TRBJ1-5, with 10 nucleotides matching TRBD1. This CDR3 spans 12 amino acids. Germline CDR1 is GTSNPN and CDR2 is SVGIG (reference sequence). Trimming cost V 5 bases and J 7 bases; bases outside gene matches: 2. The CDR3 nucleotides are TGTGCCTGGGGACAGGGGGAACAGCCCCAGCATTTT. This gives the protein CAWGQGEQPQHF.

This clone appeared a few times. CDR3 region: CASRTAGTGGEGYTF. The DNA of the CDR3 is TGTGCCAGCAGGACAGCCGGGACAGGGGGTGAAGGCTACACCTTC. The chain employs TRBV6-1 and TRBJ1-2, with 11 bases that match TRBD1. The length of the CDR3 is 15 residues. J was trimmed by 8 bases and V by 6 bases; bases with no gene match: 11. From germline, CDR1 is MNHNS and CDR2 SASEGT.

The J gene is TRBJ1-4, the V gene TRBV4-1, with TRBD1 identical over 7 bases. CDR1 MGHRA and CDR2 YSYEKL come from the germline V gene. Germline trimming cut 5 bases from V and 7 bases from J; bases unmatched to any gene: 10. The CDR3 extends over 15 amino acids. The CDR3 DNA sequence: TGCGCCAGCAGCAAAAAACAGGGGAGGATTGAAAAACTGTTTTTT. Protein product: CASSKKQGRIEKLFF.

The chain links TRBV19 to TRBJ2-1; 8 nucleotides align to TRBD2. Losses at the gene ends were 6 bases for V and 9 bases for J; bases not matched to a gene: 7. The CDR3 is made up of 13 amino acids. CDR1 and CDR2 (germline): LNHDA, SQIVND (reference sequence). The CDR3 reads CASRGLGKVEQFF. The CDR3 region has the DNA TGTGCCAGTAGGGGACTAGGAAAGGTTGAGCAGTTCTTC.

The chain combines TRBV9 with TRBJ2-1; D unclear. This CDR3 is built from 15 residues. CDR1 and CDR2 (germline): SGDLS, YYNGEE. The V end lost 0 bases, the J end lost 7 bases, and 14 bases lay between the germline ends. The DNA of the CDR3 is TGTGCCAGCAGCGTAGAGTCAGGTTGGGAAAATGAGCAGTTCTTC. It specifies CASSVESGWENEQFF.

This chain connects TRBV7-2 to TRBJ1-5; D might be TRBD1 (6 bases). V was cut by 1 base and J by 7 bases, with 20 bases left in between. The CDR3 has 17 amino acids. Germline lookup yields CDR1 SGHTA and CDR2 FQGNSA. The CDR3 DNA reads TGTGCCAGCAGCTTAGTGGGGGGGGGCGCGCCCGGCCAGCCCCAGCATTTT. Its translation: CASSLVGGGAPGQPQHF. Variable domain in full (rest from reference TRBV7-2 and TRBJ1-5): GAGVSQSPSNKVTEKGKDVELRCDPISGHTALYWYRQSLGQGLEFLIYFQGNSAPDKSGLPSDRFSAERTGGSVSTLTIQRTQQEDSAVYLCASSLVGGGAPGQPQHFGDGTRLSIL.